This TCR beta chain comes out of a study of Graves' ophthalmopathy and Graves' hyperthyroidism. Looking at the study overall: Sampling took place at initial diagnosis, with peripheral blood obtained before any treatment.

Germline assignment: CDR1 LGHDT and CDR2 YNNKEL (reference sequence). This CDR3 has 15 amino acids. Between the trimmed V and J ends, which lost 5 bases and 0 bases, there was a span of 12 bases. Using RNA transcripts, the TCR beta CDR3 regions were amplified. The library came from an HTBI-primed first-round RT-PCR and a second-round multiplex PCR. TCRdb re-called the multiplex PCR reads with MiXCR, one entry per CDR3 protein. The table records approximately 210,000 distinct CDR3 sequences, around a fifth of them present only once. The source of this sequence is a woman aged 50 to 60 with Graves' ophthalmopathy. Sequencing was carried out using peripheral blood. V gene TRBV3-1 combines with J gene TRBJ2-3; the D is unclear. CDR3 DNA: TGTGCCAGCAGCTCCCGCACCCCCAGCACAGATACGCAGTATTTT. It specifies CASSSRTPSTDTQYF.